Below are 27 T cell receptor beta chains sequenced from a single sample in a study of T cells in Graves' hyperthyroidism and ophthalmopathy. RNA transcripts provided the source from which TCR beta CDR3 regions were amplified. First-round RT-PCR of the TCR CDR3 relied on the HTBI primer set. Each CDR3 protein is one row after TCRdb ran MiXCR on the multiplex PCR reads. Found here are hundreds of thousands of distinct CDR3 sequences, 20% of them singletons; the top ten hold over 45%. Sequenced input: blood. The receptor set was obtained from a man between 35 and 55 years old with Graves' ophthalmopathy.

This rearrangement joins TRBV6-2 or TRBV6-3 to TRBJ1-4; D unresolved. Germline V gene data show CDR1 as MNHEY and CDR2 as SVGEGT. The ends were cut back, 2 bases at V and 0 bases at J, with 10 bases in the middle. The CDR3 is 16 residues long. CDR3 amino acids: CASSYRRSATNEKLFF. CDR3 DNA: TGTGCCAGCAGTTACCGACGGAGTGCAACTAATGAAAAACTGTTTTTT.

This chain links TRBV28 with TRBJ1-5, with 10 bases fitting TRBD1. The V segment lost 6 bases and the J segment 6 bases; nucleotides outside the gene matches: 8. This CDR3 region has 15 residues. CDR1 MDHEN and CDR2 SYDVKM come from the germline V gene. The CDR3 protein is CASSPIRQGAQPQHF. The CDR3 coding sequence is TGTGCCAGCAGCCCCATTAGACAGGGGGCTCAGCCCCAGCATTTT. Full variable domain (outside the CDR3, taken from reference TRBV28 and TRBJ1-5): DVKVTQSSRYLVKRTGEKVFLECVQDMDHENMFWYRQDPGLGLRLIYFSYDVKMKEKGDIPEGYSVSREKKERFSLILESASTNQTSMYLCASSPIRQGAQPQHFGDGTRLSIL.

This chain uses TRBV19 with TRBJ2-7, with 10 bases that match TRBD2. The germline CDR1 and CDR2 sequences are LNHDA and SQIVND (reference sequence). There are 14 residues in the CDR3. Germline trimming cut 5 bases from V and 6 bases from J; bases unmatched to any gene: 7. CDR3 region: CASSQASGGFEQYF. The CDR3 DNA follows: TGTGCCAGTAGTCAAGCTAGCGGGGGTTTCGAGCAGTACTTC.

This clonotype appeared many times. The CDR3 DNA reads as TGCGCCAGCAGCTTGCCCGACAGTTACAATGAGCAGTTCTTC. It codes for CASSLPDSYNEQFF. The genes are TRBV5-1 and TRBJ2-1, with D tentatively TRBD1 (5 bases). The germline V gene encodes CDR1 SGHRS and CDR2 YFSETQ. V dropped 1 base and J dropped 4 bases, with 9 bases sitting between them. The CDR3 has 14 residues.

This clonotype has ten or more counts. The V and J genes are TRBV12-3 or TRBV12-4 and TRBJ1-4, with 9 bases fitting TRBD1. There are 15 residues in the CDR3. The trim removed 6 bases at V and 7 bases at J, leaving 9 bases unmatched. CDR3 residues: CASRPGQGGPEKLFF. The CDR3 DNA reads as TGTGCCAGCAGACCGGGACAGGGAGGACCTGAAAAACTGTTTTTT.

The chain has TRBV6-1 and TRBJ1-1, with a possible D match to TRBD1 (5 bases). The CDR3 covers 13 residues. V lost 8 bases and J 6 bases, leaving 16 bases between the germline ends. Germline CDR1 reads MNHNS; CDR2 reads SASEGT. CDR3 residues: CASFDPGRPEAFF. The CDR3 DNA is TGTGCCAGCTTTGACCCGGGGCGCCCTGAAGCTTTCTTT.

The chain is built from TRBV4-3 and TRBJ2-7; 7 bases fit TRBD2. Looked up from germline, CDR1 is LGHNA and CDR2 is YSLEER. After removal of 1 base from V and 4 bases from J, the junction contained 7 bases not matched to a gene. There are 15 residues in the CDR3. CDR3 nucleotides: TGCGCCAGCAGCCAAGGGGCGGGAGAGGCTTACGAGCAGTACTTC. Protein sequence: CASSQGAGEAYEQYF.

Ten or more counts support this clonotype. The CDR3: CASREQETQYF. The CDR3 coding sequence is TGCGCCAGCAGAGAACAAGAGACCCAGTACTTC. The rearrangement uses TRBV5-1 and TRBJ2-5; D uncertain. Looked up from germline, CDR1 is SGHRS and CDR2 is YFSETQ. Trimming took 5 bases from V and 2 from J, leaving 4 bases between them. The CDR3 has 11 residues.

This clonotype was recorded a few times. The chain is built from TRBV7-9 and TRBJ1-2; 9 nucleotides align to TRBD1. Per the germline V gene, CDR1 is SEHNR and CDR2 is FQNEAQ (reference sequence). There are 17 residues in the CDR3. The V segment lost 5 bases and the J segment 1 base; nucleotides outside the gene matches: 11. The CDR3 reads CASSRRGTGSDNYGYTF. For the CDR3, the DNA is TGTGCCAGCAGCCGTCGCGGGACAGGGTCTGATAACTATGGCTACACCTTC.

Ten or more counts support this clonotype. This chain links TRBV6-1 with TRBJ2-7; no clear D. The CDR3 spans 16 residues. The germline CDR1 and CDR2 sequences are MNHNS and SASEGT. Trimming cost V 5 bases and J 4 bases, with 21 bases left between them. The CDR3 DNA is TGTGCCAGCAGTCTTAAGGAGCCTCGAGGCGGATACGAGCAGTACTTC. This sequence encodes CASSLKEPRGGYEQYF.

This clonotype has ten or more counts. V and J are TRBV28 and TRBJ2-4; D unresolved. Germline CDR1 reads MDHEN; CDR2 reads SYDVKM. The CDR3 runs to 13 residues. V was cut by 5 bases and J by 5 bases, with 10 bases left in between. The CDR3: CASSDQIQNIQYF. The CDR3 DNA is TGTGCCAGCAGTGACCAGATCCAAAACATTCAGTACTTC.

In this sample, this clonotype turned up a few times. The CDR3 DNA follows: TGTGCCAGCAGCTTAATGGGTGGGGGACAAGGGGAGCAGTTCTTC. It specifies CASSLMGGGQGEQFF. This chain links TRBV7-2 with TRBJ2-1; perhaps TRBD1 as D (6 bases). Between the trimmed V and J ends, which lost 2 bases and 10 bases, there was a span of 18 bases. Looked up from germline, CDR1 is SGHTA and CDR2 is FQGNSA. CDR3 length: 15 amino acids.

The chain has TRBV12-3 or TRBV12-4 and TRBJ1-6; D uncertain. The CDR3 consists of 14 residues. V dropped 6 bases and J dropped 6 bases, with 12 bases sitting between them. CDR3 nucleotides: TGTGCCAGCAGCTTATCGGGCAGTAATTCACCCCTCCACTTT. This gives the protein CASSLSGSNSPLHF.

The J gene is TRBJ2-3, the V gene TRBV30, with 8 nucleotides matching TRBD2. There are 17 residues in the CDR3. The V and J ends lost 2 bases and 6 bases, in that order; junction bases with no gene match: 16. Germline V gene lookup returns CDR1 GTSNPN and CDR2 SVGIG (reference sequence). CDR3 sequence: CAWSPTLTGGRWDTQYF. The CDR3, as DNA: TGTGCCTGGAGTCCCACTTTGACGGGCGGGAGGTGGGATACGCAGTATTTT.

The CDR3 bases are TGTGCCAGCAGCGGGGACAGGGATCAGCCCCAGCATTTT. This sequence encodes CASSGDRDQPQHF. The rearrangement joins TRBV7-9 to TRBJ1-5, with 9 bases matching TRBD1. CDR1 is SEHNR, CDR2 FQNEAQ, per germline (reference sequence). This CDR3 contains 13 residues. Trimming cost V 5 bases and J 5 bases; bases outside gene matches: 1.

The CDR3 reads CASRTRPSVGGTDTQYF. The CDR3 nucleotides are TGTGCCAGCAGAACCCGACCGTCGGTAGGGGGAACAGATACGCAGTATTTT. The gene calls are TRBV2 and TRBJ2-3, with D perhaps matching TRBD1 (6 bases). The CDR3 spans 17 residues. The germline V and J ends were trimmed by 6 bases and 3 bases, with 22 bases remaining between them. CDR1 and CDR2 (germline): SNHLY, FYNNEI. The whole variable domain, remainder taken from reference TRBV2 and TRBJ2-3, is EPEVTQTPSHQVTQMGQEVILRCVPISNHLYFYWYRQILGQKVEFLVSFYNNEISEKSEIFDDQFSVERPDGSNFTLKIRSTKLEDSAMYFCASRTRPSVGGTDTQYFGPGTRLTVL.

This clonotype showed up many times. This sequence joins TRBV28 and TRBJ1-2; the D is unclear. The V gene's germline CDR1 is MDHEN and CDR2 SYDVKM. The CDR3 length is 13 residues. The ends were cut back, 1 base at V and 4 bases at J, with 7 bases in the middle. The CDR3 spells CASSLSGPYGYTF. In DNA form, the CDR3 reads TGTGCCAGCAGTTTATCCGGACCCTATGGCTACACCTTC.

This clonotype came up many times. This chain links TRBV20-1 with TRBJ2-7, with 12 bases fitting TRBD2. The V gene end was trimmed by 1 base and the J gene end by 6 bases; junction bases not matched to a gene: 1. The germline gives CDR1 DFQATT, CDR2 SNEGSKA (reference sequence). This CDR3 has 13 residues. This CDR3 is CSARGTSGIEQYF. CDR3 coding DNA: TGCAGTGCTAGAGGGACTAGCGGGATCGAGCAGTACTTC.

This clonotype was observed a handful of times. This sequence joins TRBV6-1 and TRBJ2-1, with a weak D call TRBD2 (6 bases). Trimming removed 8 bases at V and 7 bases at J, with 33 bases between. CDR1 and CDR2 (germline): MNHNS, SASEGT. The CDR3 is 19 residues long. The CDR3 DNA reads as TGTGCCAGCGGTCTGGAGGGATGGAGCCCCGTGCCAGGGCAAAATGAGCAGTTCTTC. Protein product: CASGLEGWSPVPGQNEQFF.

This clonotype was seen only a few times. This sequence joins TRBV15 and TRBJ2-5, with 9 bases lining up with TRBD2. CDR1 LNHNV and CDR2 YYDKDF come from the germline V gene (reference sequence). The junction had 11 bases not matched to a gene; V was cut back by 5 bases and J by 4 bases. The CDR3 extends over 16 amino acids. CDR3 region: CATSVPGLAGVETQYF. CDR3 DNA: TGTGCCACCAGCGTACCGGGACTAGCCGGTGTAGAGACCCAGTACTTC.

Notes on this clonotype: A clone one base away is much larger, so this may be a read error. The CDR3 is CAGSHLRGIGSPEAFF. CDR3 in DNA: TGTGCCGGCAGTCACCTCAGGGGGATTGGGTCCCCTGAAGCTTTCTTT. The chain is built from TRBV28 and TRBJ1-1; TRBD1 matches 7 bases. The CDR3 consists of 16 residues. CDR1 MDHEN and CDR2 SYDVKM come from the germline V gene.

The table lists this clonotype with a few counts. The V and J genes are TRBV7-3 and TRBJ1-1; perhaps TRBD1 as D (5 bases). The V and J ends lost 5 bases and 11 bases respectively, with 18 bases between them. Germline V gene data show CDR1 as SGHTA and CDR2 as FQGTGA. The CDR3 loop spans 13 amino acids. CDR3 amino acids: CASSPRGQGPAFF. CDR3 DNA: TGTGCCAGCAGCCCGCGGGGCCAGGGACCCGCTTTCTTT.

This clonotype was recorded at least ten times. The chain has TRBV5-1 and TRBJ1-1; D gene ambiguous. The V gene lost 1 base and the J gene lost 1 base, with 8 bases spanning the gap. Germline lookup yields CDR1 SGHRS and CDR2 YFSETQ. This CDR3 is built from 14 residues. This CDR3 reads CASSLSQGNTEAFF. CDR3 coding DNA: TGCGCCAGCAGCTTGAGCCAAGGGAACACTGAAGCTTTCTTT.

This chain uses TRBV20-1 with TRBJ2-3; the D is unclear. CDR3 length: 15 amino acids. Germline V gives CDR1 DFQATT, CDR2 SNEGSKA (reference sequence). V was trimmed by 0 bases and J by 0 bases, leaving 10 bases between them. The chain's CDR3 is CSARDVYSSTDTQYF. The CDR3 DNA sequence: TGCAGTGCTAGAGATGTCTATAGCAGCACAGATACGCAGTATTTT.

This chain links TRBV10-3 with TRBJ2-5; 7 bases agree with TRBD1. This CDR3 is 15 amino acids long. Germline-derived CDR1 and CDR2 are ENHRY and SYGVKD. The V gene end was trimmed by 6 bases and the J gene end by 0 bases; junction bases not matched to a gene: 7. The CDR3 loop is CAISPTGADQETQYF. DNA for the CDR3: TGTGCCATCAGCCCTACAGGGGCGGACCAAGAGACCCAGTACTTC.

Only a few counts were recorded for this clonotype. The gene calls are TRBV5-6 and TRBJ1-2, with D uncertain. This CDR3 has 13 residues. Per germline, CDR1 SGHDT and CDR2 YYEEEE. V was shortened by 4 bases and J by 3 bases, with 10 bases between the two germline ends. In DNA form, the CDR3 reads TGTGCCAGCAGCCGGGCCATGGACTATGGCTACACCTTC. Encoded protein: CASSRAMDYGYTF.

The genes are TRBV7-2 and TRBJ1-1, with 12 bases identical to TRBD1. The CDR3 has 17 amino acids. Trimming at V came to 4 bases and at J to 4 bases, leaving 10 bases not matched to a gene. Looked up from germline, CDR1 is SGHTA and CDR2 is FQGNSA. In DNA form, the CDR3 reads TGTGCCAGCAGCTACCCGGGACAGGGGGCATCTAGCACTGAAGCTTTCTTT. Its translation is CASSYPGQGASSTEAFF.